This passage covers 11 T cell receptor beta chains from one sample sequenced in a study of blood T cell repertoires in COVID-19. The method was immunoSEQ multiplex PCR; TCRdb's version includes in-frame clones alone and lacks a portion of them. Seen here are approximately 400,000 clones, roughly 88% observed once, and the top ten hold over 9.5%. The sequenced sample was peripheral blood. The receptors originated from a woman aged 50 to 60 with COVID-19, enrolled during active disease.

The chain carries TRBV4-1 and TRBJ1-2; possible D gene TRBD1, 5 bases. V lost 3 bases, J lost 6 bases, and 23 bases lay in between. Germline V lookup: CDR1 MGHRA, CDR2 YSYEKL. The CDR3 spans 17 residues. CDR3 nucleotides: TGCGCCAGCAGCCAGGGACTGGGGTTGCCTCTTGGTGATGGCTACACCTTC. Residues: CASSQGLGLPLGDGYTF.

Here the CDR3 reads CASVSTGSLNEKLFF. The CDR3 DNA follows: TGTGCCAGCGTATCTACCGGGAGCTTAAATGAAAAACTGTTTTTT. The chain employs TRBV18 and TRBJ1-4; no clear D. The CDR3 is made up of 15 amino acids. Trimming cost V 8 bases and J 5 bases, with 18 bases left between them. Germline CDR1 reads KGHSH; CDR2 reads LQKENI.

The CDR3 DNA reads as TGTGCCAGCAGTCCCGGGACAGGAAACACCGGGGAGCTGTTTTTT. Encoded protein: CASSPGTGNTGELFF. The rearrangement joins TRBV6-6 to TRBJ2-2; TRBD1 matches 8 bases. The ends lost 5 bases at V and 2 bases at J; junction bases unmatched: 4. CDR3 size: 15 residues. CDR1 and CDR2 (germline): MNHNY, SVGAGI (reference sequence).

The chain couples TRBV12-5 to TRBJ1-5; TRBD1 matches 9 bases. This CDR3 comprises 20 residues. Looked up from germline, CDR1 is LGHNT and CDR2 is FRNRAP. The junction had 16 bases not matched to a gene; V was cut back by 0 bases and J by 4 bases. Here the CDR3 DNA reads TGTGCTAGTGGTTTGGTACTGACCTGGGACAGGGTGGAGTGGAATCAGCCCCAGCATTTT. Protein product: CASGLVLTWDRVEWNQPQHF.

This clone was recorded only once. CDR3: CASSLAGGGTPGEQFF. In DNA, the CDR3 is TGTGCCAGCAGCTTAGCGGGCGGGGGGACCCCCGGTGAGCAGTTCTTC. This sequence joins TRBV7-7 and TRBJ2-1; TRBD2 matches 8 bases. The ends lost 0 bases at V and 9 bases at J; junction bases unmatched: 10. The CDR3 covers 16 residues. CDR1 and CDR2 from the germline V gene are SSHAT and FNYEAQ (reference sequence).

In the case of this clone: This specimen includes other DNA sequences encoding the same CDR3. The chain employs TRBV11-2 and TRBJ2-5; perhaps TRBD2 as D (5 bases). Trimming removed 3 bases from V and 4 bases from J, with 6 bases in between. The CDR3 consists of 12 residues. Germline values: CDR1 SGHAT, CDR2 FQNNGV. CDR3 in amino acids: CASSLAGETQYF. The CDR3 bases are TGTGCCAGCAGCTTGGCGGGAGAGACCCAGTACTTC.

The rearrangement links TRBV5-1 to TRBJ2-1; 9 bases are a match to TRBD2. Germline CDR1 is SGHRS and CDR2 is YFSETQ. With V trimmed by 2 bases and J by 0 bases, 6 bases remained unmatched. CDR3 length equals 17 residues. The CDR3 protein is CASSLEAGGPSYNEQFF. The CDR3 region has the DNA TGCGCCAGCAGCTTAGAAGCGGGGGGCCCCTCCTACAATGAGCAGTTCTTC.

The chain links TRBV29-1 to TRBJ2-5; TRBD1 might be the D (5 bases). Per the germline V gene, CDR1 is SQVTM and CDR2 is ANQGSEA. V dropped 5 bases and J dropped 1 base, with 8 bases sitting between them. The CDR3 is 12 residues long. The CDR3 loop is CSVRQIQETQYF. CDR3 sequence (DNA): TGCAGCGTTCGACAGATCCAAGAGACCCAGTACTTC. Complete variable domain (other parts from reference TRBV29-1 and TRBJ2-5): SAVISQKPSRDICQRGTSLTIQCQVDSQVTMMFWYRQQPGQSLTLIATANQGSEATYESGFVIDKFPISRPNLTFSTLTVSNMSPEDSSIYLCSVRQIQETQYFGPGTRLLVL.

This chain links TRBV27 with TRBJ2-3; D unclear. Trimming stripped 6 bases from V and 6 bases from J, with 13 bases between. CDR1 is MNHEY and CDR2 is SMNVEV in the germline V gene (reference sequence). This CDR3 is 13 amino acids long. In DNA, the CDR3 is TGTGCCAGCAGCCCACTCACCCGGGATACGCAGTATTTT. Its translation: CASSPLTRDTQYF.

V usage is TRBV4-1 and J usage is TRBJ1-6; TRBD1 matches at 7 bases. The V gene end was trimmed by 4 bases and the J gene end by 6 bases; junction bases not matched to a gene: 3. The CDR3 extends over 14 amino acids. Germline CDR1 reads MGHRA; CDR2 reads YSYEKL. The CDR3 reads CASSRQGSNSPLHF. The CDR3 DNA reads TGCGCCAGCAGCCGACAGGGCAGTAATTCACCCCTCCACTTT.

This clone was counted once. This chain uses TRBV16 with TRBJ2-3; maybe TRBD2 (6 bases). Germline loops: CDR1 KGHSY, CDR2 FQNENV. The V and J ends lost 3 bases and 5 bases respectively, with 15 bases between them. The CDR3 sequence is 15 residues long. DNA of the CDR3: TGTGCCAGCAGCCAGGCCGGGGGAGCCGGAGATACGCAGTATTTT. Translating it yields CASSQAGGAGDTQYF.